These 30 T cell receptor beta chains originate from one sample sequenced in a study of blood T cell repertoires in COVID-19. The protocol was immunoSEQ multiplex PCR, while the TCRdb copy is restricted to in-frame clones and leaves out a portion. The sample yields about 280,000 clones, more than 75% seen once. Material for sequencing was peripheral blood. These TCRs come from a woman aged 25-40 years who had recovered from COVID-19.

In the case of this clone: Different DNA sequences within this sample yield the same CDR3. The chain combines TRBV5-1 with TRBJ1-1; TRBD1 is a possible D gene (6 bases). The V gene's germline CDR1 is SGHRS and CDR2 YFSETQ. The CDR3 is 14 amino acids. V dropped 1 base and J dropped 1 base, with 8 bases sitting between them. In nucleotides, the CDR3 is TGCGCCAGCAGCTTGCAACAGGGGAACACTGAAGCTTTCTTT. Residues: CASSLQQGNTEAFF. Full variable domain (rest looked up from reference TRBV5-1 and TRBJ1-1): KAGVTQTPRYLIKTRGQQVTLSCSPISGHRSVSWYQQTPGQGLQFLFEYFSETQRNKGNFPGRFSGRQFSNSRSEMNVSTLELGDSALYLCASSLQQGNTEAFFGQGTRLTVV.

J is TRBJ1-2 and V is TRBV5-4; D is unresolved. Trimming left V 6 bases short and J 8 bases short, with 20 bases between. CDR1 is SGHNT and CDR2 is YYREEE in the germline V gene (reference sequence). The CDR3 spans 14 residues. Written as DNA, the CDR3 is TGTGCCAGCACCCCTTGGGGAGAGCGGCGGGGCTACACCTTC. Encoded protein: CASTPWGERRGYTF.

The J gene is TRBJ1-1, the V gene TRBV6-5; tentatively, D is TRBD1 (6 bases). The germline CDR1 and CDR2 sequences are MNHEY and SVGAGI. The CDR3 is 16 amino acids. The V end was cut by 0 bases, the J end by 4 bases, with 15 bases between. Here the CDR3 DNA reads TGTGCCAGCAGTTACTCGGACAGTTCGCGAAGCACTGAAGCTTTCTTT. It encodes CASSYSDSSRSTEAFF.

In nucleotides, the CDR3 is TGTGCCAGCACCCCTTCGGACAGTAACACCGGGGAGCTGTTTTTT. The encoded protein is CASTPSDSNTGELFF. The chain employs TRBV11-3 and TRBJ2-2, with D maybe TRBD1 (6 bases). The CDR3 covers 15 residues. Germline assignment: CDR1 SGHNT and CDR2 YENEEA. The V end was cut by 7 bases, the J end by 2 bases, with 14 bases between.

CDR3 nucleotides: TGTGCCAGCAGTTTAGGTGGCGGATCTACCCCCTACGAGCAGTACTTC. It translates to CASSLGGGSTPYEQYF. The V and J genes are TRBV27 and TRBJ2-7, with D hard to call. The germline V gene encodes CDR1 MNHEY and CDR2 SMNVEV (reference sequence). The CDR3 runs 16 residues. V lost 2 bases and J 2 bases, leaving 16 bases between the germline ends.

The chain carries TRBV18 and TRBJ1-2; D not resolved. The V end lost 0 bases, the J end lost 6 bases, and 11 bases lay between the germline ends. CDR3 length: 14 residues. CDR1 and CDR2 (germline): KGHSH, LQKENI. The CDR3 DNA is TGTGCCAGCTCACCACCCATGAGGATGGATGGCTACACCTTC. Protein product: CASSPPMRMDGYTF. Filled out from reference TRBV18 and TRBJ1-2, the complete variable domain reads NAGVMQNPRHLVRRRGQEARLRCSPMKGHSHVYWYRQLPEEGLKFMVYLQKENIIDESGMPKERFSAEFPKEGPSILRIQQVVRGDSAAYFCASSPPMRMDGYTFGSGTRLTVV.

V is TRBV29-1 and J is TRBJ1-2; 11 nucleotides agree with TRBD1. Germline-derived CDR1 and CDR2 are SQVTM and ANQGSEA. V was clipped by 7 bases and J by 4 bases; unmatched bases: 8. The CDR3 extends over 14 amino acids. The CDR3 spells CSAGEGQGAYGYTF. CDR3 bases: TGCAGCGCCGGAGAAGGACAGGGGGCCTATGGCTACACCTTC. Together with reference TRBV29-1 and TRBJ1-2, the CDR3 gives the full variable domain: SAVISQKPSRDICQRGTSLTIQCQVDSQVTMMFWYRQQPGQSLTLIATANQGSEATYESGFVIDKFPISRPNLTFSTLTVSNMSPEDSSIYLCSAGEGQGAYGYTFGSGTRLTVV.

V gene TRBV7-9 combines with J gene TRBJ1-4; TRBD1 matches 9 bases. CDR1 SEHNR and CDR2 FQNEAQ come from the germline V gene (reference sequence). V gave up 5 bases and J gave up 3 bases; unmatched junction bases: 7. The CDR3 has 16 amino acids. Here the CDR3 DNA reads TGTGCCAGCAGCGAACAGGGGGCCGGTGCTAATGAAAAACTGTTTTTT. It encodes CASSEQGAGANEKLFF.

V gene TRBV18 combines with J gene TRBJ1-5; TRBD1 is a possible D gene (5 bases). The CDR3 extends over 14 amino acids. V lost 3 bases to trimming and J lost 0 bases, with 6 bases between them. Germline CDR1 KGHSH, CDR2 LQKENI. The CDR3 here is CASSPTDSNQPQHF. In DNA, the CDR3 is TGTGCCAGCTCACCGACAGATAGCAATCAGCCCCAGCATTTT. Filled out from reference TRBV18 and TRBJ1-5, the complete variable domain reads NAGVMQNPRHLVRRRGQEARLRCSPMKGHSHVYWYRQLPEEGLKFMVYLQKENIIDESGMPKERFSAEFPKEGPSILRIQQVVRGDSAAYFCASSPTDSNQPQHFGDGTRLSIL.

The chain couples TRBV29-1 to TRBJ1-1; maybe TRBD1 (5 bases). CDR1 and CDR2 from the germline V gene are SQVTM and ANQGSEA. The CDR3 sequence is 14 residues long. V lost 4 bases, J lost 3 bases, and 15 bases lay in between. CDR3 nucleotide sequence: TGCAGCGTTGCGGGGGAGTGGTTGGACACTGAAGCTTTCTTT. It is translated as CSVAGEWLDTEAFF.

This clone was found once. The CDR3 region has the DNA TGTGCCAGCAGCCCTGGAGGAGGGAACCCGTATAATTCACCCCTCCACTTT. Its protein product is CASSPGGGNPYNSPLHF. This chain links TRBV3-1 (or the pseudogene TRBV3-2) with TRBJ1-6; D call uncertain. CDR1 LGHDT and CDR2 YNNKEL come from the germline V gene (reference sequence). The CDR3 runs to 17 residues. The V end lost 4 bases, the J end lost 4 bases, and 17 bases lay between the germline ends.

The chain uses TRBV5-1 and TRBJ2-6; no definite D call. V was pared by 0 bases and J by 0 bases, with 7 bases between. This CDR3 is built from 16 residues. Germline CDR1 and CDR2: SGHRS and YFSETQ. The CDR3: CASSLDSPSGANVLTF. CDR3 bases: TGCGCCAGCAGCTTGGACAGCCCCTCTGGGGCCAACGTCCTGACTTTC. The complete variable domain, with remaining parts taken from reference TRBV5-1 and TRBJ2-6, reads KAGVTQTPRYLIKTRGQQVTLSCSPISGHRSVSWYQQTPGQGLQFLFEYFSETQRNKGNFPGRFSGRQFSNSRSEMNVSTLELGDSALYLCASSLDSPSGANVLTFGAGSRLTVL.

V is TRBV11-3 and J is TRBJ2-5, with D possibly TRBD2 on 6 matching bases. The V gene's germline CDR1 is SGHNT and CDR2 YENEEA. The length of the CDR3 is 13 residues. Trimming stripped 5 bases from V and 4 bases from J, with 11 bases between. CDR3 residues: CASSIMGGETQYF. The CDR3 DNA follows: TGTGCCAGCAGCATAATGGGGGGAGAGACCCAGTACTTC.

This sequence joins TRBV5-8 and TRBJ2-7; maybe TRBD1 (6 bases). Between the trimmed V and J ends, which lost 3 bases and 2 bases, there was a span of 18 bases. The CDR3 consists of 16 residues. CDR1 is SGHTS, CDR2 YDEGEE, per germline. CDR3 sequence reads: CASSSPVGQITYEQYF. In DNA, the CDR3 is TGTGCCAGCAGCTCCCCTGTCGGACAGATTACCTACGAGCAGTACTTC.

The chain links TRBV29-1 to TRBJ2-7; TRBD2 matches 7 bases. Germline V gives CDR1 SQVTM, CDR2 ANQGSEA. Trimming at V came to 2 bases and at J to 3 bases, leaving 4 bases not matched to a gene. This CDR3 contains 13 residues. The CDR3 region has the DNA TGCAGCGTTGAAACTAGCGAACACTACGAGCAGTACTTC. It yields the protein CSVETSEHYEQYF.

This chain uses TRBV5-6 with TRBJ1-6, with 9 bases lining up with TRBD1. CDR1 is SGHDT, CDR2 YYEEEE, per germline. V shed 1 base and J 9 bases; nucleotides not matched to a gene: 5. The CDR3 length is 15 residues. CDR3 region: CASSLFGTGISPLHF. The DNA for the CDR3 is TGTGCCAGCAGCTTGTTCGGGACAGGGATTTCACCCCTCCACTTT. Complete variable domain (other parts from reference TRBV5-6 and TRBJ1-6): DAGVTQSPTHLIKTRGQQVTLRCSPKSGHDTVSWYQQALGQGPQFIFQYYEEEERQRGNFPDRFSGHQFPNYSSELNVNALLLGDSALYLCASSLFGTGISPLHFGNGTRLTVT.

V and J are TRBV28 and TRBJ2-7, with 10 bases fitting TRBD1. J lost 5 bases, V lost 4 bases, and 8 bases had no gene match. Looked up from germline, CDR1 is MDHEN and CDR2 is SYDVKM. There are 15 residues in the CDR3. The CDR3 loop reads CASSSWDRGVDEQYF. CDR3 nucleotide sequence: TGTGCCAGCAGTTCGTGGGACAGGGGCGTTGACGAGCAGTACTTC.

As concerns this clone: The sample carries other DNA sequences with the same CDR3. This rearrangement joins TRBV7-9 to TRBJ1-1; D unresolved. Between the trimmed V and J ends, which lost 5 bases and 1 base, there was a span of 8 bases. The CDR3 covers 13 residues. Germline CDR1 reads SEHNR; CDR2 reads FQNEAQ (reference sequence). The CDR3 protein is CASSPPGNTEAFF. Written as DNA, the CDR3 is TGTGCCAGCAGCCCCCCCGGGAACACTGAAGCTTTCTTT. Using reference TRBV7-9 and TRBJ1-1 for the parts outside the CDR3, the full variable domain is DTGVSQNPRHKITKRGQNVTFRCDPISEHNRLYWYRQTLGQGPEFLTYFQNEAQLEKSRLLSDRFSAERPKGSFSTLEIQRTEQGDSAMYLCASSPPGNTEAFFGQGTRLTVV.

This clone showed up many times. The rearrangement links TRBV15 to TRBJ2-7, with D possibly being TRBD2 (6 bases). V lost 6 bases and J lost 6, with 18 bases in between. Germline CDR1 LNHNV, CDR2 YYDKDF (reference sequence). The CDR3 extends over 14 amino acids. Here the CDR3 DNA reads TGTGCCACCAGTAACGGGGGAACCTTCAGCGAGCAGTACTTC. Translating gives CATSNGGTFSEQYF.

The chain has TRBV6-5 and TRBJ1-2, with a weak D call TRBD1 (6 bases). CDR3 length: 15 residues. Germline values: CDR1 MNHEY, CDR2 SVGAGI. V was cut by 6 bases and J by 8 bases, with 22 bases left in between. Here the CDR3 DNA reads TGTGCCAGCAGAGAGTCCCTAGGACAGAGCGCCGGCTACACCTTC. Protein sequence: CASRESLGQSAGYTF.

J is TRBJ2-5 and V is TRBV6-5, with 7 positions matching TRBD1. Looked up from germline, CDR1 is MNHEY and CDR2 is SVGAGI. The CDR3 is 15 amino acids. Trimming removed 6 bases from V and 1 base from J; junction bases left unmatched: 8. DNA of the CDR3: TGTGCCAGCAGCCTCGGACAGGCCGGCCAAGAGACCCAGTACTTC. This encodes CASSLGQAGQETQYF.

This chain links TRBV4-3 with TRBJ2-6; TRBD1 matches at 11 bases. Germline V CDR1 and CDR2: LGHNA, YSLEER. CDR3 length: 18 amino acids. V trimming: 0 bases; J trimming: 2 bases; junction bases outside the gene matches: 3. CDR3 in amino acids: CASSQDWDRGTGANVLTF. CDR3 coding DNA: TGCGCCAGCAGCCAAGATTGGGACAGGGGGACTGGGGCCAACGTCCTGACTTTC.

The chain recombines TRBV7-9 with TRBJ2-3; 8 bases map to TRBD1. Trimming removed 5 bases from V and 0 bases from J; junction bases left unmatched: 7. The CDR3 consists of 16 residues. Germline lookup yields CDR1 SEHNR and CDR2 FQNEAQ (reference sequence). Here the CDR3 reads CASSDTTGVSTDTQYF. The CDR3 nucleotides are TGTGCCAGCAGCGACACGACAGGGGTTAGCACAGATACGCAGTATTTT.

The chain recombines TRBV30 with TRBJ1-4; the D gene is possibly TRBD1 (6 bases). V was trimmed by 8 bases and J by 7 bases, leaving 17 bases between them. CDR1 GTSNPN and CDR2 SVGIG come from the germline V gene (reference sequence). The CDR3 has 13 residues. The CDR3 reads CAANRVLSEKLFF. The DNA of the CDR3 is TGTGCCGCCAACAGGGTTCTTAGTGAAAAACTGTTTTTT.

V usage is TRBV5-4 and J usage is TRBJ2-1; TRBD2 matches 7 bases. The J segment lost 10 bases and the V segment lost 3 bases, leaving 7 bases of the junction unmatched. This CDR3 is built from 13 residues. The germline V gene encodes CDR1 SGHNT and CDR2 YYREEE (reference sequence). The CDR3 reads CASSWGGEREQFF. The CDR3 DNA reads as TGTGCCAGCAGCTGGGGGGGGGAGCGAGAGCAGTTCTTC.

The chain is built from TRBV19 and TRBJ1-5, with TRBD1 matching over 9 bases. Unmatched junction bases numbered 10, after V lost 4 bases and J lost 6 bases. This CDR3 is 16 amino acids long. The germline CDR1 and CDR2 sequences are LNHDA and SQIVND (reference sequence). CDR3: CASSSFGQGMGQPQHF. The CDR3 bases are TGTGCCAGTAGTAGTTTTGGACAGGGGATGGGTCAGCCCCAGCATTTT.

The chain combines TRBV28 with TRBJ2-7; 9 bases map to TRBD1. V lost 6 bases, J lost 2 bases, and 8 bases stayed unmatched. The CDR3 contains 15 residues. CDR1 and CDR2 (germline): MDHEN, SYDVKM. CDR3 bases: TGTGCCAGCAGGGGGACAGGGCCCGGAGCCTACGAGCAGTACTTC. Translation: CASRGTGPGAYEQYF.

This chain links TRBV7-2 with TRBJ1-5; 8 bases match TRBD1. With 5 bases clipped from V and 0 bases from J, the junction kept 3 bases outside the gene matches. Per germline, CDR1 SGHTA and CDR2 FQGNSA. This CDR3 contains 15 residues. The CDR3 reads CASSRTGTSNQPQHF. The DNA for the CDR3 is TGTGCCAGCAGCCGGACAGGGACTAGCAATCAGCCCCAGCATTTT.

There are many counts of this clone. V and J are TRBV5-1 and TRBJ1-6, with D possibly TRBD1 on 6 matching bases. Germline lookup yields CDR1 SGHRS and CDR2 YFSETQ. V lost 4 bases and J lost 7, with 15 bases in between. This CDR3 has 15 amino acids. CDR3 residues: CASSQRTDSNSPLHF. For the CDR3, the DNA is TGCGCCAGCAGCCAACGGACAGACTCGAATTCACCCCTCCACTTT.

The rearrangement joins TRBV5-5 to TRBJ1-3; 7 bases match TRBD1. CDR1 and CDR2 from the germline V gene are SGHKS and YYEKEE (reference sequence). The V and J ends lost 5 bases and 3 bases, in that order; junction bases with no gene match: 8. This CDR3 contains 15 residues. CDR3 residues: CASSLSTGSGNTIYF. CDR3 sequence (DNA): TGTGCCAGCAGTCTATCGACAGGGAGTGGAAACACCATATATTTT.